Detailed here is one T cell receptor beta chain. What it binds is unknown. The CDR3 has 12 residues. Germline lookup yields CDR1 MNHEY and CDR2 SMNVEV (reference sequence). Trimming removed 5 bases from V and 6 bases from J, with 10 bases in between. The data were obtained in a study of vaccination and CD4 T cells after COVID-19. Overall study context: Two of the convalescents were Hispanic, and the group consisted of six males and four females. Convalescent patients gave post-COVID blood a median approximately 100 days post-diagnosis, range 35 to 161.

Oncomine TCR Beta short-read sequencing was applied to DNA from cultured CD4+ T cells. TCRdb passed the PCR reads through MiXCR, listing each CDR3 protein once. This table holds roughly 20,000 distinct CDR3 sequences, roughly 50% found once. Findings and limits, study-wide: A comparatively limited set of convalescent patients was examined, with no early post-infection timepoints.

The treatment is: roughly 10-day PBMC culture with coronavirus spike peptide pools or control peptides (ViraFEST assay). Cultures of PBMCs, 1.5 million to 2 million per well, were set up with about 10 IU/ml IL-2 and roughly 9.5 ug/ml peptide pools. J is TRBJ1-2 and V is TRBV27, with D tentatively TRBD1 (5 bases). The receptor comes from a human donor with COVID-19. Sequencing was done on a sample of cultured CD4+ T cells from blood. The CDR3 sequence is CASSPQGNGYTF. CDR3 coding DNA: TGTGCCAGCAGTCCCCAGGGAAATGGCTACACCTTC.